The 22 T cell receptor beta chains below come from one sample, sequenced in a study of T cell repertoires in cytomegalovirus infection. These receptors have no known antigen. TCRdb re-analysed the reads in MiXCR, keeping a single row per CDR3 protein. The data hold around 770,000 distinct CDR3 sequences, with about 29% observed a single time. Sequenced material: cultured CD8+ T cells from PBMCs, taken from culture after CMV antigen stimulation. The origin of the receptors is a human donor in good health (CMV status not recorded). Some clones in this sample may be carry-over from other donors' samples.

This clonotype showed up just a few times. The chain has TRBV27 and TRBJ2-3; the D is unclear. V lost 3 bases, J lost 6 bases, and 7 bases lay in between. From germline, CDR1 is MNHEY and CDR2 SMNVEV (reference sequence). CDR3 length: 12 residues. The CDR3 protein is CASSFGLDTQYF. The CDR3 DNA sequence: TGTGCCAGCAGTTTCGGTCTGGATACGCAGTATTTT.

The genes are TRBV7-9 and TRBJ1-1, with D possibly matching TRBD1 (6 bases). This CDR3 spans 15 amino acids. The germline V gene encodes CDR1 SEHNR and CDR2 FQNEAQ (reference sequence). Trimming cost V 0 bases and J 4 bases, with 12 bases left between them. DNA for the CDR3: TGTGCCAGCAGCTTAGCCCCAAGAGGGGGCACTGAAGCTTTCTTT. This encodes CASSLAPRGGTEAFF.

This chain joins TRBV27 and TRBJ1-6; 7 bases are shared with TRBD1. CDR3 length: 14 residues. V lost 7 bases, J lost 6 bases, and 6 bases stayed unmatched. Germline V gene data show CDR1 as MNHEY and CDR2 as SMNVEV (reference sequence). CDR3 DNA: TGTGCCAGCAAAACGGGACAGCCTAATTCACCCCTCCACTTT. This encodes CASKTGQPNSPLHF.

This clonotype was recorded at least ten times. The chain uses TRBV5-1 and TRBJ1-3; the match to TRBD1 covers 7 bases. Germline-derived CDR1 and CDR2 are SGHRS and YFSETQ. The CDR3 loop spans 14 amino acids. V shed 1 base, J shed 2 bases, and the junction held 0 bases outside the gene matches. CDR3 amino acids: CASSLTGAGNTIYF. DNA for the CDR3: TGCGCCAGCAGCTTGACAGGGGCTGGAAACACCATATATTTT. The full variable domain, in which reference TRBV5-1 and TRBJ1-3 provide the parts outside the CDR3, is KAGVTQTPRYLIKTRGQQVTLSCSPISGHRSVSWYQQTPGQGLQFLFEYFSETQRNKGNFPGRFSGRQFSNSRSEMNVSTLELGDSALYLCASSLTGAGNTIYFGEGSWLTVV.

The V call is TRBV7-3, the J call TRBJ2-2; 7 nucleotides align to TRBD1. The CDR3 length is 19 residues. With V trimmed by 6 bases and J by 0 bases, 16 bases remained unmatched. Germline V gives CDR1 SGHTA, CDR2 FQGTGA. CDR3 nucleotide sequence: TGTGCCAGCAGTTTCTTGGGACAGCCCTCTTTCGCGAACACCGGGGAGCTGTTTTTT. Translating gives CASSFLGQPSFANTGELFF.

This clonotype was observed a few times. This CDR3 reads CASSKRPGDQPQHF. Written as DNA, the CDR3 is TGTGCCAGTAGTAAAAGACCGGGAGACCAGCCCCAGCATTTT. J is TRBJ1-5 and V is TRBV19; D call uncertain. CDR1 is LNHDA and CDR2 is SQIVND in the germline V gene (reference sequence). V shed 4 bases and J shed 7 bases, with 14 bases lying between them. This CDR3 has 14 residues.

A few counts support this clonotype. The chain employs TRBV20-1 and TRBJ1-5; 10 nucleotides agree with TRBD1. The CDR3 is made up of 14 amino acids. With V trimmed by 3 bases and J by 6 bases, 5 bases remained unmatched. The germline CDR1 and CDR2 sequences are DFQATT and SNEGSKA (reference sequence). DNA for the CDR3: TGCAGTGCTAGGGAGACAGGGGGCTCTCAGCCCCAGCATTTT. This gives the protein CSARETGGSQPQHF.

This chain connects TRBV6-5 to TRBJ1-1, with 10 bases lining up with TRBD1. With 7 bases clipped from V and 4 bases from J, the junction kept 6 bases outside the gene matches. The CDR3 runs to 14 residues. Germline V CDR1 and CDR2: MNHEY, SVGAGI. The CDR3 nucleotides read TGTGCCAGCACCTGGGACAGGGGAAGCACTGAAGCTTTCTTT. It codes for CASTWDRGSTEAFF.

The chain is built from TRBV28 and TRBJ2-5; D is perhaps TRBD1 (6 bases). The CDR3 length is 14 residues. CDR1 is MDHEN and CDR2 is SYDVKM in the germline V gene. V was shortened by 6 bases and J by 5 bases, with 16 bases between the two germline ends. The CDR3 DNA is TGTGCCAGCAGGTTAACGGGACACCCTGAGACCCAGTACTTC. It specifies CASRLTGHPETQYF. Supplemented by reference TRBV28 and TRBJ2-5, the full variable domain reads DVKVTQSSRYLVKRTGEKVFLECVQDMDHENMFWYRQDPGLGLRLIYFSYDVKMKEKGDIPEGYSVSREKKERFSLILESASTNQTSMYLCASRLTGHPETQYFGPGTRLLVL.

The CDR3 nucleotides are TGTGCCGGAGGGGGGACTGAAGCTTTCTTT. Translation: CAGGGTEAFF. The rearrangement uses TRBV19 and TRBJ1-1, with TRBD1 as a possible D gene (6 bases). CDR3 length: 10 amino acids. Deletions cut 11 bases from V and 5 bases from J, with 9 bases between. The germline gives CDR1 LNHDA, CDR2 SQIVND (reference sequence).

This clonotype showed up just a few times. This chain connects TRBV12-3 or TRBV12-4 to TRBJ1-5; D is perhaps TRBD1 (5 bases). V dropped 2 bases and J dropped 5 bases, with 13 bases sitting between them. The CDR3 is made up of 15 amino acids. The CDR3 protein is CASSLRVQGDQPQHF. CDR3 DNA: TGTGCCAGCAGTTTACGGGTACAAGGGGATCAGCCCCAGCATTTT.

The CDR3 DNA is TGTGCCACCAGGGTCGGGAGCACTGAAGCTTTCTTT. This translates into CATRVGSTEAFF. The chain joins TRBV12-3 or TRBV12-4 to TRBJ1-1, with D perhaps matching TRBD1 (5 bases). V was cut by 10 bases and J by 4 bases, with 13 bases left in between. The CDR3 length is 12 residues.

The chain has TRBV7-6 and TRBJ1-1, with TRBD1 as a possible D gene (5 bases). The CDR3 has 14 amino acids. V lost 1 base to trimming and J lost 3 bases, with 9 bases between them. In germline, CDR1 is SGHVS, CDR2 FNYEAQ. The CDR3 coding sequence is TGTGCCAGCAGCTTAGAGACAGATTACACTGAAGCTTTCTTT. Translated: CASSLETDYTEAFF.

This clonotype appeared many times. The chain recombines TRBV7-8 with TRBJ1-5; D possibly corresponds to TRBD1 (6 bases). This CDR3 is built from 17 residues. Trimming shortened V by 0 bases and J by 0 bases, and 12 bases separated the two germline ends. Germline V CDR1 and CDR2: SGHVS, FQNEAQ. The CDR3 loop reads CASSLAGQRYSNQPQHF. Written as DNA, the CDR3 is TGTGCCAGCAGCTTAGCAGGACAGCGATATAGCAATCAGCCCCAGCATTTT.

The chain links TRBV15 to TRBJ1-6; possible D gene TRBD1, 5 bases. Germline CDR1 LNHNV, CDR2 YYDKDF (reference sequence). Trimming cost V 5 bases and J 16 bases, with 12 bases left between them. The CDR3 runs to 11 residues. The CDR3: CATSGGSSLHF. The CDR3 coding sequence is TGTGCCACCAGCGGGGGTTCCTCACTCCACTTT.

This clonotype has more than one count but fewer than ten. J is TRBJ2-5 and V is TRBV6-6; 8 bases line up with TRBD1. The CDR3 consists of 15 residues. The ends lost 5 bases at V and 1 base at J; junction bases unmatched: 6. Per germline, CDR1 MNHNY and CDR2 SVGAGI (reference sequence). The CDR3 DNA follows: TGTGCCAGCAGTGCCGGACAGGGAACCCAAGAGACCCAGTACTTC. It encodes CASSAGQGTQETQYF.

The V gene is TRBV7-8, the J gene TRBJ2-5; 10 bases agree with TRBD1. This CDR3 contains 15 residues. V lost 6 bases, J lost 4 bases, and 8 bases stayed unmatched. Germline V gene data show CDR1 as SGHVS and CDR2 as FQNEAQ. The CDR3 region has the DNA TGTGCCAGCAGAATCGGGACAGGGGTGTTAGAGACCCAGTACTTC. Its translation is CASRIGTGVLETQYF.

This clonotype has ten or more counts. V gene TRBV7-2 combines with J gene TRBJ2-3; weak D call: TRBD1 (5 bases). CDR3 length: 14 residues. The V end was cut by 1 base, the J end by 2 bases, with 7 bases between. Germline assignment: CDR1 SGHTA and CDR2 FQGNSA. The DNA for the CDR3 is TGTGCCAGCAGCTTAGGGGGCTTCACAGATACGCAGTATTTT. It encodes CASSLGGFTDTQYF.

Note on this clonotype: It may be a read error: a sequence one base away is much more abundant. The gene calls are TRBV7-2 and TRBJ2-1; D is uncertain. V dropped 1 base and J dropped 8 bases, with 15 bases sitting between them. CDR1 is SGHTA and CDR2 is FQGNSA in the germline V gene. The length of the CDR3 is 15 residues. DNA of the CDR3: TGTGCCAGCAGCTTAGATAGCATCCCTGGGGATGAGCAGTTCTTC. This encodes CASSLDSIPGDEQFF.

The J gene is TRBJ1-1, the V gene TRBV19; a weak D match, TRBD1 (5 bases). Germline V CDR1 and CDR2: LNHDA, SQIVND (reference sequence). The CDR3 extends over 15 amino acids. Trimming took 5 bases from V and 2 from J, leaving 15 bases between them. CDR3 in DNA: TGTGCCAGTAGTTCGGGGCCTCTCGTAAACACTGAAGCTTTCTTT. Translating it yields CASSSGPLVNTEAFF. Based on the CDR3 plus reference TRBV19 and TRBJ1-1, the full variable domain is DGGITQSPKYLFRKEGQNVTLSCEQNLNHDAMYWYRQDPGQGLRLIYYSQIVNDFQKGDIAEGYSVSREKKESFPLTVTSAQKNPTAFYLCASSSGPLVNTEAFFGQGTRLTVV.

This clonotype was detected only a few times. The V gene is TRBV20-1, the J gene TRBJ1-3, with TRBD1 identical over 7 bases. Germline V gene lookup returns CDR1 DFQATT and CDR2 SNEGSKA (reference sequence). The length of the CDR3 is 13 residues. Trimming took 6 bases from V and 3 from J; bases not matched to a gene: 5. The CDR3 sequence is CSARRDSGNTIYF. For the CDR3, the DNA is TGCAGTGCCCGAAGGGACAGTGGAAACACCATATATTTT.

This sequence joins TRBV7-2 and TRBJ2-5, with 13 positions matching TRBD2. From germline, CDR1 is SGHTA and CDR2 FQGNSA. This CDR3 has 16 residues. The ends lost 6 bases at V and 1 base at J; junction bases unmatched: 5. The CDR3 DNA reads as TGTGCCAGCAGTCGCACTAGCGGGGGGGGCCAAGAGACCCAGTACTTC. Its protein product is CASSRTSGGGQETQYF.